The next 21 T cell receptor beta chains were all read from a single sample in a study of regulatory T cells in long-lasting Graves disease. Relying on iRepertoire HTBI primers and Arm-PCR of CDR3 regions, the team built TCR beta libraries. Each CDR3 protein gets one entry after TCRdb re-called the multiplex PCR reads with MiXCR. The repertoire includes roughly 610,000 distinct CDR3 sequences, roughly 15% of them detected once, and 15% to 20% sits in the top ten. As to time point: newly diagnosed GD, antithyroid drugs for less than 3 months. Researchers made the TCR library from RNA that was extracted from PBMCs. These data are also associated with another study on T cells in Graves' hyperthyroidism and ophthalmopathy.

The starting material was peripheral blood mononuclear cells (PBMCs), obtained at new diagnosis, from a patient treated with antithyroid drugs. The source of these receptors is a woman in her 30s with Graves disease.

J is TRBJ1-4 and V is TRBV19; TRBD1 matches at 9 bases. The CDR3 contains 13 residues. Germline trimming cut 7 bases from V and 8 bases from J; bases unmatched to any gene: 5. The germline gives CDR1 LNHDA, CDR2 SQIVND (reference sequence). CDR3 amino acids: CASTDRGGEKLFF. CDR3 nucleotide sequence: TGTGCCAGTACGGACAGGGGAGGCGAAAAACTGTTTTTT.

This rearrangement joins TRBV18 to TRBJ2-1; D gene ambiguous. This CDR3 is built from 11 residues. The germline V and J ends were trimmed by 5 bases and 6 bases, with 5 bases remaining between them. CDR1 is KGHSH, CDR2 LQKENI, per germline. CDR3 sequence reads: CASSTTNEQFF. CDR3 nucleotide sequence: TGTGCCAGCTCAACCACCAATGAGCAGTTCTTC. Full variable domain (outside the CDR3, taken from reference TRBV18 and TRBJ2-1): NAGVMQNPRHLVRRRGQEARLRCSPMKGHSHVYWYRQLPEEGLKFMVYLQKENIIDESGMPKERFSAEFPKEGPSILRIQQVVRGDSAAYFCASSTTNEQFFGPGTRLTVL.

This clonotype was observed many times. The rearrangement uses TRBV27 and TRBJ2-2; TRBD1 might be the D (5 bases). CDR3 size: 15 residues. Germline V CDR1 and CDR2: MNHEY, SMNVEV (reference sequence). The V gene lost 3 bases and the J gene lost 5 bases, with 13 bases spanning the gap. CDR3 sequence reads: CASSFEGARTGELFF. CDR3 coding DNA: TGTGCCAGCAGTTTTGAAGGGGCGAGGACCGGGGAGCTGTTTTTT.

This clonotype has more than one count but fewer than ten. This chain uses TRBV19 with TRBJ1-4; D gene uncertain. The CDR3 loop spans 19 amino acids. Germline lookup yields CDR1 LNHDA and CDR2 SQIVND (reference sequence). V shed 6 bases and J shed 3 bases, with 26 bases lying between them. The CDR3 here is CASSSVKRFSWSANEKLFF. In DNA, the CDR3 is TGTGCCAGTAGCTCGGTTAAAAGGTTCAGCTGGAGTGCTAATGAAAAACTGTTTTTT.

The rearrangement links TRBV6-5 to TRBJ2-1; D is perhaps TRBD2 (5 bases). Trimming left V 0 bases short and J 7 bases short, with 13 bases between. This CDR3 region has 15 residues. Germline assignment: CDR1 MNHEY and CDR2 SVGAGI. DNA of the CDR3: TGTGCCAGCAGTTACTCGGGGTTATCGGGGAATGAGCAGTTCTTC. Translating it yields CASSYSGLSGNEQFF.

This clonotype has more than one count but fewer than ten. The chain uses TRBV5-1 and TRBJ2-7; D remains ambiguous. The germline CDR1 and CDR2 sequences are SGHRS and YFSETQ. V lost 4 bases and J 1 base, leaving 12 bases between the germline ends. CDR3 size: 14 residues. CDR3: CASSLPTTSYEQYF. The CDR3 bases are TGCGCCAGCAGCCTGCCTACGACATCCTACGAGCAGTACTTC.

J is TRBJ1-1 and V is TRBV20-1; 9 bases line up with TRBD1. Germline loops: CDR1 DFQATT, CDR2 SNEGSKA (reference sequence). V lost 3 bases and J lost 1; bases outside the gene matches: 3. The CDR3 contains 14 residues. In DNA, the CDR3 is TGCAGTGCTAGGGGGGACAGGGCGAACACTGAAGCTTTCTTT. It yields the protein CSARGDRANTEAFF.

This clonotype was seen a handful of times. The chain couples TRBV6-2 or TRBV6-3 to TRBJ2-7; D not resolved. The germline gives CDR1 MNHEY, CDR2 SVGEGT. This CDR3 has 14 residues. Trimming took off 1 base at V and 2 bases at J, with 9 bases between the two ends. This CDR3 is CASSYFEATYEQYF. Here the CDR3 DNA reads TGTGCCAGCAGTTACTTTGAGGCAACCTACGAGCAGTACTTC.

As regards this clonotype: A far larger clone is only one base removed, so a read error is likely. The chain uses TRBV27 and TRBJ1-3; D gene unclear. V lost 5 bases and J 4 bases, leaving 12 bases between the germline ends. The V gene's germline CDR1 is MNHEY and CDR2 SMNVEV (reference sequence). This CDR3 has 14 residues. The DNA of the CDR3 is TGTGCCAGCAGTGACCCATCTGAAGGAAACACCATATATTTT. The encoded protein is CASSDPSEGNTIYF.

In the case of this clonotype: A single base separates this from a much larger clone, so it may be a read error. V gene TRBV11-2 combines with J gene TRBJ2-1; TRBD1 matches at 8 bases. V lost 5 bases, J lost 3 bases, and 6 bases stayed unmatched. Germline assignment: CDR1 SGHAT and CDR2 FQNNGV. This CDR3 is 15 amino acids long. The CDR3 protein is CASSRTGPLYNEQFF. As DNA, the CDR3 is TGTGCCAGCAGCCGGACAGGGCCCCTCTACAATGAGCAGTTCTTC.

This clonotype was recorded once. This chain uses TRBV7-2 with TRBJ2-1; the D gene is possibly TRBD2 (6 bases). The CDR3 spans 15 residues. Germline CDR1 and CDR2: SGHTA and FQGNSA. Trimming removed 4 bases at V and 4 bases at J, with 14 bases between. The DNA for the CDR3 is TGTGCCAGCAGCTCTACCGGGACTCTTTACAATGAGCAGTTCTTC. Translation: CASSSTGTLYNEQFF.

This chain uses TRBV20-1 with TRBJ2-7; D gene unclear. CDR3 length: 12 amino acids. The germline V and J ends were trimmed by 1 base and 3 bases, with 7 bases remaining between them. Germline-derived CDR1 and CDR2 are DFQATT and SNEGSKA (reference sequence). The CDR3 reads CSARGYNYEQYF. CDR3 DNA: TGCAGTGCTAGAGGTTATAACTACGAGCAGTACTTC.

This clonotype has a count of ten or more. The chain employs TRBV11-2 and TRBJ2-7, with D uncertain. CDR1 SGHAT and CDR2 FQNNGV come from the germline V gene. This CDR3 has 14 residues. The germline V and J ends were trimmed by 4 bases and 4 bases, with 14 bases remaining between them. CDR3 in amino acids: CASSSNRPPYEQYF. In DNA form, the CDR3 reads TGTGCCAGCAGCTCCAACCGACCACCGTACGAGCAGTACTTC.

This clonotype has more than one count but fewer than ten. The chain couples TRBV27 to TRBJ1-1, with TRBD1 matching over 10 bases. The CDR3 has 17 amino acids. Germline V CDR1 and CDR2: MNHEY, SMNVEV (reference sequence). J was trimmed by 7 bases and V by 6 bases; bases with no gene match: 17. The CDR3 DNA sequence: TGTGCCAGCAGGTCGCGGGACAGGGGATGGAGAAAGGATGAAGCTTTCTTT. It translates to CASRSRDRGWRKDEAFF.

This clonotype was detected many times. The V gene is TRBV20-1, the J gene TRBJ2-3; TRBD2 matches at 10 bases. The CDR3 has 16 residues. Trimming at V came to 5 bases and at J to 5 bases, leaving 13 bases not matched to a gene. Looked up from germline, CDR1 is DFQATT and CDR2 is SNEGSKA (reference sequence). The CDR3 DNA follows: TGCAGTGCTTCGGGGGGAAGCGGGAGGGCACGAGATACGCAGTATTTT. Protein product: CSASGGSGRARDTQYF.

This clonotype was seen many times. The V and J genes are TRBV30 and TRBJ1-1, with a tentative D call TRBD1 (5 bases). The CDR3 length is 13 residues. V was clipped by 2 bases and J by 0 bases, with 7 bases between them. Germline V CDR1 and CDR2: GTSNPN, SVGIG (reference sequence). CDR3 protein: CAWSRQLNTEAFF. DNA for the CDR3: TGTGCCTGGAGTAGACAGTTGAACACTGAAGCTTTCTTT. Full variable domain (outside the CDR3, taken from reference TRBV30 and TRBJ1-1): SQTIHQWPATLVQPVGSPLSLECTVEGTSNPNLYWYRQAAGRGLQLLFYSVGIGQISSEVPQNLSASRPQDRQFILSSKKLLLSDSGFYLCAWSRQLNTEAFFGQGTRLTVV.

Only a few counts were recorded for this clonotype. This rearrangement joins TRBV18 to TRBJ2-3; TRBD1 matches at 11 bases. The CDR3 contains 16 residues. The V and J ends lost 1 base and 3 bases, in that order; junction bases with no gene match: 3. Germline lookup yields CDR1 KGHSH and CDR2 LQKENI. CDR3 nucleotides: TGTGCCAGCTCACCACGTGGGACAGGGGGAACAGATACGCAGTATTTT. Protein: CASSPRGTGGTDTQYF.

This clonotype was found many times. V usage is TRBV6-1 and J usage is TRBJ1-2; D unresolved. V was cut by 0 bases and J by 5 bases, with 10 bases left in between. This CDR3 comprises 14 residues. CDR1 and CDR2 from the germline V gene are MNHNS and SASEGT. The CDR3 DNA follows: TGTGCCAGCAGTGAAGCGATGGACGTTTATGGCTACACCTTC. Protein: CASSEAMDVYGYTF.

This sequence joins TRBV30 and TRBJ1-1, with D possibly TRBD1 on 5 matching bases. Germline values: CDR1 GTSNPN, CDR2 SVGIG (reference sequence). The CDR3 totals 16 residues. Trimming stripped 3 bases from V and 4 bases from J, with 21 bases between. CDR3 DNA: TGTGCCTGGAGCGACCAATGGATTCGGGGGGGCACTGAAGCTTTCTTT. Its translation: CAWSDQWIRGGTEAFF.

This chain links TRBV20-1 with TRBJ2-5; 13 bases map to TRBD2. The CDR3 is 17 amino acids. The V gene end was trimmed by 2 bases and the J gene end by 5 bases; junction bases not matched to a gene: 11. The V gene's germline CDR1 is DFQATT and CDR2 SNEGSKA (reference sequence). CDR3 in amino acids: CSARMGGLAGEGETQYF. The CDR3 DNA reads TGCAGTGCTAGAATGGGTGGACTAGCGGGAGAGGGGGAGACCCAGTACTTC.

In this sample, this clonotype turned up once. V usage is TRBV6-2 or TRBV6-3 and J usage is TRBJ2-7; D gene unclear. Trimming pared 5 bases from V and 2 bases from J, leaving 16 bases between. Germline-derived CDR1 and CDR2 are MNHEY and SVGEGT. The CDR3 sequence is 15 residues long. CDR3 DNA sequence: TGTGCCAGCAGTGAAGACTTAGCCCCCACCTACGAGCAGTACTTC. This encodes CASSEDLAPTYEQYF.